The sequence of this TCR beta chain was determined in a study of blood T cell repertoires in COVID-19. Looking at the study overall: The United States, Italy and Spain supplied acute and convalescent COVID-19 samples.

Germline assignment: CDR1 DFQATT and CDR2 SNEGSKA (reference sequence). This CDR3 spans 15 amino acids. The junction had 17 bases not matched to a gene; V was cut back by 5 bases and J by 12 bases. Repertoires were generated with immunoSEQ multiplex PCR, while TCRdb's copy carries only in-frame clones and drops some. The sample yields 180,000 or so clones, roughly four fifths seen once. This TCR came from a man aged 50 to 60 who had recovered from COVID-19. The sequenced sample was PBMCs or T cells enriched from blood (not recorded which). The rearrangement uses TRBV20-1 and TRBJ2-1; 9 positions agree with TRBD2. The CDR3 here is CSARGGLASSQGQFF. The CDR3 DNA follows: TGCAGTGCTCGTGGTGGACTAGCGTCCTCCCAGGGGCAGTTCTTC.